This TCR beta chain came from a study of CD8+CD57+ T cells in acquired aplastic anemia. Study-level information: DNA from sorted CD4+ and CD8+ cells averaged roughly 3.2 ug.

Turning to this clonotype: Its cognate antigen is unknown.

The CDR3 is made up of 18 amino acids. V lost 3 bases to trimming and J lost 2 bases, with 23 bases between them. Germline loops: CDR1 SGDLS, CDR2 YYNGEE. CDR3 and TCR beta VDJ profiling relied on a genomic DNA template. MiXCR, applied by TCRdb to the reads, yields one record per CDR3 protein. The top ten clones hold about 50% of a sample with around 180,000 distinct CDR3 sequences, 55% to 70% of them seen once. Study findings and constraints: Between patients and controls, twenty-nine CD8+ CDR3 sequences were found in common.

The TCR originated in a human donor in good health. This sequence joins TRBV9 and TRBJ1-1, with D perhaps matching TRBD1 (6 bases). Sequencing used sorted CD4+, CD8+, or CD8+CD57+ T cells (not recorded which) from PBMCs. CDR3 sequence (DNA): TGTGCCAGCAGCGCCAGCGGGACCCCGCCAGGGGAAAACACTGAAGCTTTCTTT. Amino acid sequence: CASSASGTPPGENTEAFF.